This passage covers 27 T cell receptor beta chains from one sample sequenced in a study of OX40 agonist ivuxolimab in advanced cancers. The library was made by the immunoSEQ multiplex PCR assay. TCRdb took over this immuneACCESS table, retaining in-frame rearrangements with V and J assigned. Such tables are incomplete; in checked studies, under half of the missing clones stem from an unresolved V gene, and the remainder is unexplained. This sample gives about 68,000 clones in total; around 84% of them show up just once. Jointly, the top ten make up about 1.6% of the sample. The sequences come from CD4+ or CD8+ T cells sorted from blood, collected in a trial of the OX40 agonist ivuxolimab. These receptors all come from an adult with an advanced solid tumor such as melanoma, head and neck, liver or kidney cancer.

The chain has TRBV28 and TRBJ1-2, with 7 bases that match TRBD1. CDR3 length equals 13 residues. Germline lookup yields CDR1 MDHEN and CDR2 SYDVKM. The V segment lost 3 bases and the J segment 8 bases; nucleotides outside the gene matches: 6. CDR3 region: CASSFGTVGGYTF. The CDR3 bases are TGTGCCAGCAGTTTTGGGACAGTCGGCGGCTACACCTTC.

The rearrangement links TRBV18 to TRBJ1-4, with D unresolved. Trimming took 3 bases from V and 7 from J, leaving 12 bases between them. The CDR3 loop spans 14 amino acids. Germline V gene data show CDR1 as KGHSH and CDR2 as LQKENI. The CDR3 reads CASSPSSGGEKLFF. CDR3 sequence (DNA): TGTGCCAGCTCACCGTCGTCGGGTGGTGAAAAACTGTTTTTT.

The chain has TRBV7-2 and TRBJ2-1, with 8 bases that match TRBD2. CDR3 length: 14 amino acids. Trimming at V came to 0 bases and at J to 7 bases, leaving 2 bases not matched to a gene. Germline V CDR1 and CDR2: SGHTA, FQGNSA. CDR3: CASSLAGTRNEQFF. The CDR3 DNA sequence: TGTGCCAGCAGCTTAGCCGGGACTAGGAATGAGCAGTTCTTC.

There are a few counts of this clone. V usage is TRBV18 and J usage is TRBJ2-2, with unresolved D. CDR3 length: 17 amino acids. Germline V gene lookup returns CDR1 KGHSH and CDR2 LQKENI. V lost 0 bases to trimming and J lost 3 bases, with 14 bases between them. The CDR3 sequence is CASSPPRVYRDTGELFF. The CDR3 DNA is TGTGCCAGCTCACCACCGCGAGTTTATCGGGACACCGGGGAGCTGTTTTTT.

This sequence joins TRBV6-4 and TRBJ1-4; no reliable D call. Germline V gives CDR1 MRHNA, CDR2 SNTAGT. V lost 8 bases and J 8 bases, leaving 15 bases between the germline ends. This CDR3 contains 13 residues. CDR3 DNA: TGTGCCAGCTTGCCCGGTCCGGTGGAAAAACTGTTTTTT. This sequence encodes CASLPGPVEKLFF.

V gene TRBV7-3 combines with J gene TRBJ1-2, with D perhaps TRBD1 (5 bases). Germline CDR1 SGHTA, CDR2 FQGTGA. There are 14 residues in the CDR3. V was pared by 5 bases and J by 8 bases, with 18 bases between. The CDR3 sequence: CASSATRDSRGYTF. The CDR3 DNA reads TGTGCCAGCAGCGCAACCCGGGACTCGCGGGGCTACACCTTC.

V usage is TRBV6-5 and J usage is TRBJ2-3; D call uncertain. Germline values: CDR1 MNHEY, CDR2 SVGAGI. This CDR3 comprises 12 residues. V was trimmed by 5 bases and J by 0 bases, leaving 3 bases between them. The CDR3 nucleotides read TGTGCCAGCAGTCCCAGCACAGATACGCAGTATTTT. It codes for CASSPSTDTQYF.

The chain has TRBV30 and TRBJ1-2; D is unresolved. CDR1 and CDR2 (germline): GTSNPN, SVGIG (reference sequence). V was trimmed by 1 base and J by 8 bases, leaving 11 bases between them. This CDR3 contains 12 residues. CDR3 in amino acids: CAWSGRGEGYTF. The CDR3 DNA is TGTGCCTGGAGTGGCCGAGGCGAAGGCTACACCTTC.

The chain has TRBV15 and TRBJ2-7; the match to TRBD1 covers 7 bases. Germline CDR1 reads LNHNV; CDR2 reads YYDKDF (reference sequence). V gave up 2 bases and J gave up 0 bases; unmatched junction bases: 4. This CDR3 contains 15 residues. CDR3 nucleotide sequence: TGTGCCACCAGCAGACCGGGACAGCCCTCCTACGAGCAGTACTTC. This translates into CATSRPGQPSYEQYF.

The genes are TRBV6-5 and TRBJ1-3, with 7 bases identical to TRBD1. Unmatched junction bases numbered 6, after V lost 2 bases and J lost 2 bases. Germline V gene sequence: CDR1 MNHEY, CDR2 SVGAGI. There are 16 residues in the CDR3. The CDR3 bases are TGTGCCAGCAGTTACCTCGGCGGGACAGCTGGAAACACCATATATTTT. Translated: CASSYLGGTAGNTIYF.

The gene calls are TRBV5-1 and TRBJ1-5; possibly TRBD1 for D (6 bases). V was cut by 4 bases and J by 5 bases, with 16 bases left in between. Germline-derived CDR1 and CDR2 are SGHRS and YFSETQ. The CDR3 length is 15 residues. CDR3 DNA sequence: TGCGCCAGCAGCCCGTCAGCAGGGGTCGATCAGCCCCAGCATTTT. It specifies CASSPSAGVDQPQHF.

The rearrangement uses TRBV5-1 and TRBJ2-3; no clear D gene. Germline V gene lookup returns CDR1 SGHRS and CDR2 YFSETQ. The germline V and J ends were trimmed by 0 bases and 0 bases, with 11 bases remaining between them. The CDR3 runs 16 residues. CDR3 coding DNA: TGCGCCAGCAGCTTGGAACCGGCGGTTAGCACAGATACGCAGTATTTT. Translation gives CASSLEPAVSTDTQYF.

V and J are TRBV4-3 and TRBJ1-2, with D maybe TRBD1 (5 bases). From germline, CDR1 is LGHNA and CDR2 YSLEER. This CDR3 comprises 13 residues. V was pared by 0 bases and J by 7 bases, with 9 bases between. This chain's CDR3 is CASSQDRQSGYTF. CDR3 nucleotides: TGCGCCAGCAGCCAAGACCGACAGTCTGGCTACACCTTC.

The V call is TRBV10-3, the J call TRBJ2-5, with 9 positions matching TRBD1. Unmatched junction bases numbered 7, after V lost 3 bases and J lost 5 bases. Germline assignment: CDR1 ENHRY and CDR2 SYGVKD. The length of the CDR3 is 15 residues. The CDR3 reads CAISDTGGERETQYF. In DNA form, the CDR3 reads TGTGCCATCAGTGATACAGGGGGCGAGAGGGAGACCCAGTACTTC.

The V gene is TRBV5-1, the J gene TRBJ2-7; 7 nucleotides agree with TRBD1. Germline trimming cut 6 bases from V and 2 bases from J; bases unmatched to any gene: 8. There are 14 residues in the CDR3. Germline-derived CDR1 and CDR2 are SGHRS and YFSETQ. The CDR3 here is CASNPGTVTYEQYF. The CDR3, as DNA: TGCGCCAGCAACCCCGGGACAGTAACCTACGAGCAGTACTTC.

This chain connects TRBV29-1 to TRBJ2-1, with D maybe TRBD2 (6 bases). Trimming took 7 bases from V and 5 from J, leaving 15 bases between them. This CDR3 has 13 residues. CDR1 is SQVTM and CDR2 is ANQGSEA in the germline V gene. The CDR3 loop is CSARRGRDNEQFF. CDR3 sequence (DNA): TGCAGCGCCCGACGGGGGAGAGACAATGAGCAGTTCTTC.

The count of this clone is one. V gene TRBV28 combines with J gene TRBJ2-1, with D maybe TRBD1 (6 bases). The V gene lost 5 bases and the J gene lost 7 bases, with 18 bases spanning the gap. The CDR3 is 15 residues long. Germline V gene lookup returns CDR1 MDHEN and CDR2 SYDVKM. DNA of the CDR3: TGTGCCAGCAGTGGGGGTTGGGGGCTAGGGAATGAGCAGTTCTTC. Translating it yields CASSGGWGLGNEQFF.

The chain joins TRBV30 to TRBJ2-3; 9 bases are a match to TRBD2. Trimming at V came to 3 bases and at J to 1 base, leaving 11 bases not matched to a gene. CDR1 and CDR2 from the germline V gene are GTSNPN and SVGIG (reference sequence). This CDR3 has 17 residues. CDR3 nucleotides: TGTGCCTGGAGCCCAGGGTACAGGACTAGCGGCACAGATACGCAGTATTTT. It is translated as CAWSPGYRTSGTDTQYF. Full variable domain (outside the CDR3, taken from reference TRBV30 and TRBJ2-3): SQTIHQWPATLVQPVGSPLSLECTVEGTSNPNLYWYRQAAGRGLQLLFYSVGIGQISSEVPQNLSASRPQDRQFILSSKKLLLSDSGFYLCAWSPGYRTSGTDTQYFGPGTRLTVL.

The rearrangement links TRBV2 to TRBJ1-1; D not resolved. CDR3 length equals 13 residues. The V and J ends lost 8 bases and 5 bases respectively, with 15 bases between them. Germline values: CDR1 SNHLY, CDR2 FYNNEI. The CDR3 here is CASVLVGMTEAFF. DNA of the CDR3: TGTGCCAGCGTTTTGGTAGGGATGACTGAAGCTTTCTTT.

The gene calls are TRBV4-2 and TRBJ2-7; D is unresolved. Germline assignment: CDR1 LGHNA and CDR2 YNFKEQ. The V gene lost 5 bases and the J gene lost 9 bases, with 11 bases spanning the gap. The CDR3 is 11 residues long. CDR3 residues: CASSFLSVQYF. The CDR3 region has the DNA TGTGCCAGCAGCTTCCTTTCTGTGCAGTACTTC.

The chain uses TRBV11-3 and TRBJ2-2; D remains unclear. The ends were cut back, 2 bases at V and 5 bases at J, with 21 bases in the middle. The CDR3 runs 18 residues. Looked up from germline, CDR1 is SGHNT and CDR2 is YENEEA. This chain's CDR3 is CASSLSGYPGLGTGELFF. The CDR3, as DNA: TGTGCCAGCAGCTTATCCGGGTACCCTGGGTTAGGGACCGGGGAGCTGTTTTTT.

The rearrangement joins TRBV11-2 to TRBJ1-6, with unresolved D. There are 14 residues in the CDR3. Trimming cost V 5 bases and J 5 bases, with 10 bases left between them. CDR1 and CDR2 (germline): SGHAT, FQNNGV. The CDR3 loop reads CASSLRRHNSPLHF. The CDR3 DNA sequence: TGTGCCAGCAGCCTGAGACGGCATAATTCACCCCTCCACTTT.

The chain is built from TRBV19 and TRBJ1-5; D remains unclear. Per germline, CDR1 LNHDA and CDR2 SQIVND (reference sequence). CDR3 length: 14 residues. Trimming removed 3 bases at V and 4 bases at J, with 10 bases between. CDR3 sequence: CASSIGQVNQPQHF. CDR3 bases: TGTGCCAGTAGTATCGGGCAGGTGAATCAGCCCCAGCATTTT.

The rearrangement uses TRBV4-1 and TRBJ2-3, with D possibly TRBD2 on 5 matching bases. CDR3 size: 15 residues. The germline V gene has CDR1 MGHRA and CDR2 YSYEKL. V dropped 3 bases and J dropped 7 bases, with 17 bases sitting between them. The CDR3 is CASSHITQRDHTQYF. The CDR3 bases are TGCGCCAGCAGCCATATAACCCAGAGGGATCATACGCAGTATTTT.

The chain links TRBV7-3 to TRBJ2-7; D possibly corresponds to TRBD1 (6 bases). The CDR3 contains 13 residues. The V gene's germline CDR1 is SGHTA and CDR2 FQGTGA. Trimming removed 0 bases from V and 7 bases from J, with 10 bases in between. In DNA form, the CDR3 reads TGTGCCAGCAGCTTAACGTTAAGGGGGGAGCAGTACTTC. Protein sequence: CASSLTLRGEQYF.

CDR3 bases: TGCGCCAGCAGCCCGGACGTATACAATGAGCAGTTCTTC. Protein product: CASSPDVYNEQFF. This rearrangement joins TRBV5-1 to TRBJ2-1, with D uncertain. There are 13 residues in the CDR3. The ends were cut back, 4 bases at V and 4 bases at J, with 9 bases in the middle. Germline CDR1 SGHRS, CDR2 YFSETQ.

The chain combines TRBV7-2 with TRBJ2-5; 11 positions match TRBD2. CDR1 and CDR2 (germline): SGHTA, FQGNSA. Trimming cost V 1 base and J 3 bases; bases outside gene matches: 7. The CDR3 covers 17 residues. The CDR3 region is CASSLVLTSGTKETQYF. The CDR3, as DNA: TGTGCCAGCAGCTTAGTTTTGACTAGCGGGACCAAAGAGACCCAGTACTTC. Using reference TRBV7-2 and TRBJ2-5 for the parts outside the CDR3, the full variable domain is GAGVSQSPSNKVTEKGKDVELRCDPISGHTALYWYRQSLGQGLEFLIYFQGNSAPDKSGLPSDRFSAERTGGSVSTLTIQRTQQEDSAVYLCASSLVLTSGTKETQYFGPGTRLLVL.